The present T cell receptor (beta chain) was sequenced within a study of cytomegalovirus exposure and HLA in healthy donors. General study results and limits: TCR association rates varied by HLA locus in a later analysis, with DRB1 highest and HLA-C lowest. Per a prior analysis, the majority of TCR beta V segments were productive roughly 87% or roughly 30% of the time. Some 17,000 TCR beta sequences were associated with HLA alleles at 0.05 false discovery rate in a later analysis.

The germline V gene has CDR1 LNHDA and CDR2 SQIVND (reference sequence). V lost 7 bases to trimming and J lost 1 base, with 14 bases between them. This CDR3 has 14 residues. It was with 60 Vbeta and 13 Jbeta primers that the PCR ran. TCRdb's copy holds only in-frame clones and misses some; the assay was immunoSEQ multiplex PCR. The sample records 110,000 or so clones, over 70% being singletons. About this clone itself: Its specificity is unknown.

The sequence was obtained from a woman aged 40 to 50 in good health and CMV-seropositive. This rearrangement joins TRBV19 to TRBJ2-7, with D tentatively TRBD2 (7 bases). Sample: PBMCs. The DNA for the CDR3 is TGTGCCAGTACAGGCGGGGGCGAGTCCTACGAGCAGTACTTC. It codes for CASTGGGESYEQYF.